These 24 T cell receptor beta chains were all obtained from the same sample, sequenced in a study of T cell repertoires in cytomegalovirus infection. A single record per CDR3 protein comes from TCRdb applying MiXCR to the reads. This table holds more than 5,000 distinct CDR3 sequences, 50% to 65% found once. What these receptors recognize is not known. The sequencing input was PBMCs, sequenced either directly or after in vitro stimulation (not recorded which). The receptor set was obtained from a human donor in good health (CMV status not recorded). Some clones in this sample may be carry-over from other donors' samples.

This clonotype came up a few times. The gene calls are TRBV7-9 and TRBJ1-1; tentative D call: TRBD1 (6 bases). Trimming left V 4 bases short and J 4 bases short, with 13 bases between. The CDR3 spans 14 residues. The germline V gene encodes CDR1 SEHNR and CDR2 FQNEAQ (reference sequence). The CDR3 DNA is TGTGCCAGCAGCTCCATACAGGGTTCCACTGAAGCTTTCTTT. This sequence encodes CASSSIQGSTEAFF. The full variable domain, in which reference TRBV7-9 and TRBJ1-1 provide the parts outside the CDR3, is DTGVSQNPRHKITKRGQNVTFRCDPISEHNRLYWYRQTLGQGPEFLTYFQNEAQLEKSRLLSDRFSAERPKGSFSTLEIQRTEQGDSAMYLCASSSIQGSTEAFFGQGTRLTVV.

The chain is built from TRBV12-3 or TRBV12-4 and TRBJ1-1, with a possible D match to TRBD1 (5 bases). Trimming cost V 4 bases and J 3 bases, with 12 bases left between them. This CDR3 has 14 residues. This CDR3 reads CASSSRGAHTEAFF. The CDR3 bases are TGTGCCAGCAGTTCCCGCGGGGCCCACACTGAAGCTTTCTTT.

This clonotype was observed a handful of times. A junction boundary mismatches the germline segment, possibly from a read error. The chain has TRBV7-2 and TRBJ2-7; D might be TRBD1 (6 bases). Germline V gene data show CDR1 as SGHTA and CDR2 as FQGNSA. CDR3 size: 14 residues. CDR3 region: CASSWDTPVYDPCF. DNA for the CDR3: TGTGCCAGCAGCTGGGACACCCCTGTCTACGATCCGTGCTTC.

Within the sample, this clonotype is medium-sized. The rearrangement links TRBV6-2 or TRBV6-3 to TRBJ2-2, with D uncertain. V lost 2 bases to trimming and J lost 10 bases, with 5 bases between them. The CDR3 runs to 11 residues. CDR1 is MNHEY, CDR2 SVGEGT, per germline. The CDR3 region is CASSYPQELFF. CDR3 nucleotides: TGTGCCAGCAGTTACCCACAGGAGCTGTTTTTT.

The table lists this clonotype with many counts. The chain couples TRBV15 to TRBJ1-5; TRBD1 agrees at 7 bases. There are 16 residues in the CDR3. The V gene end was trimmed by 1 base and the J gene end by 5 bases; junction bases not matched to a gene: 8. CDR1 is LNHNV and CDR2 is YYDKDF in the germline V gene (reference sequence). The CDR3 loop reads CATSRGRQGEDQPQHF. CDR3 coding DNA: TGTGCCACCAGCAGAGGTCGGCAGGGGGAAGATCAGCCCCAGCATTTT.

This sequence joins TRBV6-5 and TRBJ2-7; D is unclear. The germline V gene has CDR1 MNHEY and CDR2 SVGAGI. The CDR3 extends over 14 amino acids. V lost 7 bases, J lost 3 bases, and 16 bases lay in between. The CDR3 spells CASIVDVAVYEQYF. The CDR3 DNA reads TGTGCCAGCATTGTAGATGTAGCCGTCTACGAGCAGTACTTC.

There are a few counts of this clonotype. This rearrangement joins TRBV7-6 to TRBJ1-2; D is uncertain. Germline CDR1 reads SGHVS; CDR2 reads FNYEAQ. The CDR3 contains 14 residues. Trimming removed 5 bases at V and 8 bases at J, with 18 bases between. As DNA, the CDR3 is TGTGCCAGCAGCCTCAGTGGAGGGTCGAAGGGCTACACCTTC. This encodes CASSLSGGSKGYTF.

This clonotype appeared a few times. A read error is possible here, since a much larger clone lies one base away. The rearrangement links TRBV6-5 to TRBJ1-5, with D unresolved. There are 14 residues in the CDR3. From germline, CDR1 is MNHEY and CDR2 SVGAGI. For the CDR3, the DNA is TGTTCCCGCAGCATGTTACAGAAGAATCAGCCCCAGCATTTT. It translates to CSRSMLQKNQPQHF.

About this clonotype itself: The germline gene is not matched at one end of the junction; a read error may be the cause. The genes are TRBV7-2 and TRBJ1-5; 7 bases are shared with TRBD1. This CDR3 comprises 15 residues. Germline values: CDR1 SGHTA, CDR2 FQGNSA. CDR3 DNA: TGTGCCAGCATCCCCGGGACAGCTAGCAAGCAGCCACAGCATTGG. Protein product: CASIPGTASKQPQHW.

Remarks on this clonotype: A read error may produce the germline difference seen at one junction end. The chain recombines TRBV14 with TRBJ2-1; D tentatively reads TRBD1 or TRBD2 (6 bases each). CDR3 length: 14 amino acids. Germline assignment: CDR1 SGHDN and CDR2 FVKESK. CDR3 sequence (DNA): TGTGCCAGCAGCAAAGAGTGGGGGGACAATGGGCAGTTCTTC. Residues: CASSKEWGDNGQFF.

The chain links TRBV6-5 to TRBJ1-5, with unresolved D. Germline CDR1 and CDR2: MNHEY and SVGAGI. This CDR3 is built from 14 residues. V lost 6 bases and J 6 bases, leaving 15 bases between the germline ends. The CDR3 sequence: CASRMGTQTQPQHF. CDR3 DNA sequence: TGTGCCAGCAGAATGGGAACTCAGACTCAGCCCCAGCATTTT.

There are a few counts of this clonotype. The chain recombines TRBV19 with TRBJ1-1, with 7 bases that match TRBD1. The CDR3 totals 13 residues. Germline V CDR1 and CDR2: LNHDA, SQIVND (reference sequence). The trim removed 5 bases at V and 3 bases at J, leaving 3 bases unmatched. In nucleotides, the CDR3 is TGTGCCAGTAGTCCCAGGGGGGACACTGAAGCTTTCTTT. Amino acid sequence: CASSPRGDTEAFF.

On this clonotype: This may be a read error, as it is one base from a much larger clone. In DNA, the CDR3 is TGTGCCAGCGGACAATCGGGACAGGGTGGGGGGACCCAGTACTTC. It codes for CASGQSGQGGGTQYF. The chain couples TRBV28 to TRBJ2-5; TRBD1 agrees at 9 bases. V dropped 8 bases and J dropped 7; count of bases not matched to a gene: 14. Germline-derived CDR1 and CDR2 are MDHEN and SYDVKM. This CDR3 spans 15 amino acids.

This chain joins TRBV7-6 and TRBJ1-2; 11 positions agree with TRBD1. The CDR3 runs 16 residues. With V trimmed by 4 bases and J by 6 bases, 10 bases remained unmatched. The germline CDR1 and CDR2 sequences are SGHVS and FNYEAQ. The CDR3: CASSSVPGQGEDGYTF. The CDR3 DNA follows: TGTGCCAGCAGCTCCGTCCCGGGACAGGGGGAGGATGGCTACACCTTC.

As to this clonotype: A much more abundant neighbour one base away suggests this may be a read error. This chain connects TRBV7-2 to TRBJ2-7; D possibly corresponds to TRBD1 (6 bases). From germline, CDR1 is SGHTA and CDR2 FQGNSA. CDR3 length: 14 residues. CDR3 DNA sequence: TGTTCCTTCAGCTGGGACACCCCTGGCGACGATCAGTACTTC. This gives the protein CSFSWDTPGDDQYF.

The CDR3 sequence is CASRYIPNEQFF. CDR3 sequence (DNA): TGTGCCAGCAGGTACATCCCCAATGAGCAGTTCTTC. V usage is TRBV7-9 and J usage is TRBJ2-1, with D hard to call. This CDR3 spans 12 amino acids. Germline assignment: CDR1 SEHNR and CDR2 FQNEAQ (reference sequence). Trimming pared 6 bases from V and 6 bases from J, leaving 9 bases between. The full variable domain, rest sourced from reference TRBV7-9 and TRBJ2-1, is DTGVSQNPRHKITKRGQNVTFRCDPISEHNRLYWYRQTLGQGPEFLTYFQNEAQLEKSRLLSDRFSAERPKGSFSTLEIQRTEQGDSAMYLCASRYIPNEQFFGPGTRLTVL.

This clonotype was seen at least ten times. This rearrangement joins TRBV28 to TRBJ2-5, with a possible D match to TRBD1 (5 bases). The CDR3 sequence is 15 residues long. Trimming cost V 1 base and J 4 bases, with 13 bases left between them. Germline CDR1 is MDHEN and CDR2 is SYDVKM. The DNA for the CDR3 is TGTGCCAGCAGTTTATTGGCCAGGGTAAGAGAGACCCAGTACTTC. It translates to CASSLLARVRETQYF.

This clonotype appeared a single time. Because it lacks the conserved phenylalanine or tryptophan at the end, this CDR3 is likely a read error. The chain couples TRBV27 to TRBJ2-7; possibly TRBD2 for D (5 bases). This CDR3 is built from 13 residues. CDR1 and CDR2 from the germline V gene are MNHEY and SMNVEV (reference sequence). CDR3 in amino acids: CARSEGSSYEQYC. In DNA, the CDR3 is TGTGCCCGCAGTGAGGGTAGCTCCTACGAGCAGTACTGC.

This chain uses TRBV6-6 with TRBJ1-1, with a tentative D call TRBD1 (6 bases). Trimming shortened V by 7 bases and J by 8 bases, and 17 bases separated the two germline ends. The CDR3 runs to 13 residues. Germline CDR1 and CDR2: MNHNY and SVGAGI (reference sequence). The DNA for the CDR3 is TGTGCCAGCATCCTAAATCCCGGGACAGAAGCTTTCTTT. It translates to CASILNPGTEAFF.

Written as DNA, the CDR3 is TGTGCCAGCTCACCGGGATGGAGGGGCACGAACACTGAAGCTTTCTTT. Translation: CASSPGWRGTNTEAFF. The rearrangement uses TRBV18 and TRBJ1-1, with D tentatively TRBD1 (5 bases). The CDR3 sequence is 16 residues long. CDR1 and CDR2 from the germline V gene are KGHSH and LQKENI. Between the trimmed V and J ends, which lost 3 bases and 1 base, there was a span of 15 bases.

The table lists this clonotype with a few counts. At one of its ends the junction is not consistent with the germline gene, which may arise from a read error. This chain links TRBV28 with TRBJ2-1; D possibly corresponds to TRBD2 (5 bases). In germline, CDR1 is MDHEN, CDR2 SYDVKM. The CDR3 spans 12 residues. For the CDR3, the DNA is TGTGCCATCAGTTTTTACCTAGCTGATCATTTCTTC. It encodes CAISFYLADHFF.

About this clonotype itself: Compared with germline, one end of the junction differs, possibly owing to a read error. The chain recombines TRBV6-2 or TRBV6-3 with TRBJ1-1; unclear D gene. CDR3 length equals 12 residues. Germline V gene lookup returns CDR1 MNHEY and CDR2 SVGEGT. The CDR3 region has the DNA TGTGCCAGCAGTTACCCCCCCCCGGTAGCTTTATTT. This encodes CASSYPPPVALF.

The CDR3 region has the DNA TGTGCCAGCAGCGGATGGGCCAATTATATGTTCTTC. Residues: CASSGWANYMFF. The rearrangement joins TRBV11-3 to TRBJ2-1, with D unresolved. Trimming left V 5 bases short and J 15 bases short, with 17 bases between. The CDR3 has 12 amino acids. Germline V CDR1 and CDR2: SGHNT, YENEEA.

The CDR3 sequence: CASSLQGTNTGELFF. The CDR3 nucleotides read TGTGCCAGCAGCTTACAGGGGACAAACACCGGGGAGCTGTTTTTT. This chain links TRBV7-3 with TRBJ2-2; a possible D gene is TRBD1 (6 bases). The V end was cut by 2 bases, the J end by 2 bases, with 9 bases between. The CDR3 covers 15 residues. Germline CDR1 SGHTA, CDR2 FQGTGA.